A selection of T cell receptor beta chains follows, all from one sample in a study of blood T cell repertoires in COVID-19. Data came from immunoSEQ multiplex PCR; TCRdb stores just in-frame clones and leaves some out. Of around 260,000 clones in the sample, roughly 92% were seen once. Sequenced material: peripheral blood. The receptors come from a woman aged 30 to 39 with COVID-19, enrolled during active disease. Both conserved end residues are part of each CDR3. The D gene is left open where the match is weak. Clone size is stated in some rows and not others, as once, few, many or a class when expanded.

CDR3aa: CASSSYLTSASTDTQYF; CDR3nt: TGCGCCAGCAGCTCGTATTTGACTAGCGCTAGCACAGATACGCAGTATTTT; abundance: -; d_gene: TRBD2; j_gene: TRBJ2-3; v_gene: TRBV5-1
CDR3aa: CASSEDGVDTGELFF; CDR3nt: TGTGCCAGCAGTGAAGACGGGGTCGATACCGGGGAGCTGTTTTTT; abundance: -; d_gene: -; j_gene: TRBJ2-2; v_gene: TRBV6-1
CDR3aa: CASSGGLAGDDEQFF; CDR3nt: TGCGCCAGCAGCGGGGGACTAGCGGGAGACGATGAGCAGTTCTTC; abundance: -; d_gene: TRBD2; j_gene: TRBJ2-1; v_gene: TRBV5-1
CDR3aa: CSVGIPRGTGSTGELFF; CDR3nt: TGCAGCGTTGGGATTCCTCGCGGGACAGGGAGCACCGGGGAGCTGTTTTTT; abundance: -; d_gene: TRBD1; j_gene: TRBJ2-2; v_gene: TRBV29-1
CDR3aa: CASSDGGGGGISGYNEQFF; CDR3nt: TGTGCCAGCAGTGACGGTGGCGGAGGGGGTATTAGCGGGTACAATGAGCAGTTCTTC; abundance: -; d_gene: -; j_gene: TRBJ2-1; v_gene: TRBV6-1
CDR3aa: CASSGTGRETYEQYF; CDR3nt: TGTGCCAGCAGCGGGACAGGGAGGGAAACCTACGAGCAGTACTTC; abundance: -; d_gene: TRBD1; j_gene: TRBJ2-7; v_gene: TRBV7-9
CDR3aa: CASSLVGAELGSPLHF; CDR3nt: TGTGCCAGCAGCCTTGTGGGGGCGGAGTTAGGATCACCCCTCCACTTT; abundance: -; d_gene: -; j_gene: TRBJ1-6; v_gene: TRBV7-2
CDR3aa: CASSFDRGASPLHF; CDR3nt: TGTGCCAGCAGCTTCGACAGGGGGGCTTCACCCCTCCACTTT; abundance: -; d_gene: TRBD1; j_gene: TRBJ1-6; v_gene: TRBV11-2
CDR3aa: CASSSPGQGIAYEQYF; CDR3nt: TGTGCCAGCAGTTCTCCGGGACAGGGCATTGCCTACGAGCAGTACTTC; abundance: -; d_gene: TRBD1; j_gene: TRBJ2-7; v_gene: TRBV28
CDR3aa: CASSLRLAGVYEQYF; CDR3nt: TGCGCCAGCAGCTTGAGGCTAGCGGGAGTCTACGAGCAGTACTTC; abundance: once; d_gene: TRBD2; j_gene: TRBJ2-7; v_gene: TRBV5-1
CDR3aa: CASSLGTTPSSYNEQFF; CDR3nt: TGTGCCAGCAGCTTAGGGACTACCCCGAGCTCCTACAATGAGCAGTTCTTC; abundance: -; d_gene: -; j_gene: TRBJ2-1; v_gene: TRBV11-2
CDR3aa: CAWSPEYREPGNTIYF; CDR3nt: TGTGCCTGGAGTCCCGAATACAGGGAACCTGGAAACACCATATATTTT; abundance: -; d_gene: -; j_gene: TRBJ1-3; v_gene: TRBV30
CDR3aa: CASSFTSTNEKLFF; CDR3nt: TGTGCCAGCAGCTTCACATCAACTAATGAAAAACTGTTTTTT; abundance: -; d_gene: -; j_gene: TRBJ1-4; v_gene: TRBV11-2
CDR3aa: CASSGSGASTDTQYF; CDR3nt: TGTGCCAGTTCGGGAAGCGGCGCTAGCACAGATACGCAGTATTTT; abundance: -; d_gene: -; j_gene: TRBJ2-3; v_gene: TRBV19
CDR3aa: CSVVQGFGEAFF; CDR3nt: TGCAGCGTTGTACAGGGTTTTGGTGAAGCTTTCTTT; abundance: -; d_gene: -; j_gene: TRBJ1-1; v_gene: TRBV29-1
CDR3aa: CASNIAGQGGETQYF; CDR3nt: TGTGCCAGCAATATAGCGGGACAGGGCGGCGAGACCCAGTACTTC; abundance: once; d_gene: -; j_gene: TRBJ2-5; v_gene: TRBV2
CDR3aa: CASSPTGVNTEAFF; CDR3nt: TGTGCCAGCTCGCCTACAGGTGTGAACACTGAAGCTTTCTTT; abundance: -; d_gene: -; j_gene: TRBJ1-1; v_gene: TRBV18
CDR3aa: CASTEREDYTGTGELFF; CDR3nt: TGTGCCAGCACGGAGCGGGAGGACTATACGGGGACCGGGGAGCTGTTTTTT; abundance: once; d_gene: TRBD2; j_gene: TRBJ2-2; v_gene: TRBV27
CDR3aa: CASSTASRGLNYGYTF; CDR3nt: TGTGCCAGCAGTACCGCCAGCAGGGGGCTTAACTATGGCTACACCTTC; abundance: -; d_gene: TRBD1; j_gene: TRBJ1-2; v_gene: TRBV27
CDR3aa: CASSIRQGVGGELFF; CDR3nt: TGTGCCAGCAGTATAAGACAGGGAGTTGGCGGAGAGCTGTTTTTT; abundance: -; d_gene: TRBD1; j_gene: TRBJ2-2; v_gene: TRBV27
CDR3aa: CAIRRGGRETQYF; CDR3nt: TGTGCCATCCGGCGGGGGGGTCGGGAGACCCAGTACTTC; abundance: -; d_gene: TRBD2; j_gene: TRBJ2-5; v_gene: TRBV6-5
CDR3aa: CARSHLPRTSGRGAPYEQYF; CDR3nt: TGTGCCAGAAGCCACCTACCCCGGACTAGCGGGAGAGGGGCTCCCTACGAGCAGTACTTC; abundance: -; d_gene: TRBD2; j_gene: TRBJ2-7; v_gene: TRBV5-3
CDR3aa: CASSLDRPLHF; CDR3nt: TGTGCCAGCAGTCTGGACAGACCCCTCCACTTT; abundance: -; d_gene: -; j_gene: TRBJ1-6; v_gene: TRBV6-5
CDR3aa: CASSQQRISYEQYF; CDR3nt: TGCGCCAGCAGCCAGCAGCGGATTTCCTACGAGCAGTACTTC; abundance: -; d_gene: -; j_gene: TRBJ2-7; v_gene: TRBV4-1
CDR3aa: CASSPQEGLGETQYF; CDR3nt: TGTGCCAGTAGTCCCCAGGAGGGATTAGGGGAGACCCAGTACTTC; abundance: -; d_gene: -; j_gene: TRBJ2-5; v_gene: TRBV19
CDR3aa: CASSPLQASTEAFF; CDR3nt: TGTGCCAGCTCACCACTACAGGCGAGTACTGAAGCTTTCTTT; abundance: -; d_gene: -; j_gene: TRBJ1-1; v_gene: TRBV18
CDR3aa: CAISRDSNQPQHF; CDR3nt: TGTGCCATCAGCAGGGATAGCAATCAGCCCCAGCATTTT; abundance: -; d_gene: -; j_gene: TRBJ1-5; v_gene: TRBV10-3
CDR3aa: CASGFNQPQHF; CDR3nt: TGTGCCAGCGGCTTCAATCAGCCCCAGCATTTT; abundance: once; d_gene: -; j_gene: TRBJ1-5; v_gene: TRBV27
CDR3aa: CASSKDRGPHNEQFF; CDR3nt: TGTGCCAGCAGCAAGGACAGGGGGCCGCACAATGAGCAGTTCTTC; abundance: once; d_gene: TRBD1; j_gene: TRBJ2-1; v_gene: TRBV7-7
CDR3aa: CASGQGASNTIYF; CDR3nt: TGTGCCAGCGGACAGGGAGCATCAAACACCATATATTTT; abundance: -; d_gene: TRBD1; j_gene: TRBJ1-3; v_gene: TRBV6-5
CDR3aa: CATSDSTGAAGYTF; CDR3nt: TGTGCCACCAGTGATTCGACAGGGGCCGCAGGCTACACCTTC; abundance: once; d_gene: TRBD1; j_gene: TRBJ1-2; v_gene: TRBV24-1
CDR3aa: CASTAQLSGANVLTF; CDR3nt: TGTGCCAGCACCGCACAGCTCTCTGGGGCCAACGTCCTGACTTTC; abundance: -; d_gene: -; j_gene: TRBJ2-6; v_gene: TRBV28
CDR3aa: CASSFAGTRGHTAIYGYTF; CDR3nt: TGTGCCAGCAGTTTTGCCGGGACACGGGGACACACCGCGATTTATGGCTACACCTTC; abundance: -; d_gene: -; j_gene: TRBJ1-2; v_gene: TRBV28
CDR3aa: CASSSERSRSYNEQFF; CDR3nt: TGTGCCAGTAGTTCAGAGCGGTCCCGCTCCTACAATGAGCAGTTCTTC; abundance: -; d_gene: -; j_gene: TRBJ2-1; v_gene: TRBV19
CDR3aa: CASETGNTEAFF; CDR3nt: TGTGCCAGCGAGACGGGGAACACTGAAGCTTTCTTT; abundance: -; d_gene: -; j_gene: TRBJ1-1; v_gene: TRBV2
CDR3aa: CATSRDRAAGTYEQYF; CDR3nt: TGTGCCACCAGCAGAGATCGGGCCGCCGGGACCTACGAGCAGTACTTC; abundance: -; d_gene: -; j_gene: TRBJ2-7; v_gene: TRBV15
CDR3aa: CASSPPTATRTDTQYF; CDR3nt: TGTGCCAGCAGCCCTCCGACAGCGACCCGCACAGATACGCAGTATTTT; abundance: -; d_gene: -; j_gene: TRBJ2-3; v_gene: TRBV2
CDR3aa: CASSQDLAASTDTQYF; CDR3nt: TGCGCCAGCAGCCAAGATCTAGCGGCCAGCACAGATACGCAGTATTTT; abundance: once; d_gene: TRBD2; j_gene: TRBJ2-3; v_gene: TRBV4-1
CDR3aa: CASSIFRGGRAPTDTQYF; CDR3nt: TGTGCCAGTAGTATATTCCGTGGCGGGAGGGCCCCCACAGATACGCAGTATTTT; abundance: -; d_gene: TRBD2; j_gene: TRBJ2-3; v_gene: TRBV19
CDR3aa: CASSFRDRGLYINQPQHF; CDR3nt: TGTGCCAGCAGCTTTCGAGACAGGGGGCTGTATATCAATCAGCCCCAGCATTTT; abundance: -; d_gene: TRBD1; j_gene: TRBJ1-5; v_gene: TRBV7-6
CDR3aa: CASSIRGGPEAFF; CDR3nt: TGTGCCAGTAGTATAAGGGGAGGGCCTGAAGCTTTCTTT; abundance: -; d_gene: -; j_gene: TRBJ1-1; v_gene: TRBV19
CDR3aa: CASSWVAGDRGSTGELFF; CDR3nt: TGTGCCAGTAGTTGGGTAGCGGGAGATCGGGGTAGCACCGGGGAGCTGTTTTTT; abundance: -; d_gene: TRBD2; j_gene: TRBJ2-2; v_gene: TRBV19
CDR3aa: CASSFGDRGDEQYF; CDR3nt: TGTGCCAGTAGTTTCGGGGACAGGGGCGACGAGCAGTACTTC; abundance: -; d_gene: TRBD1; j_gene: TRBJ2-7; v_gene: TRBV19
CDR3aa: CASSHTRWRGYTF; CDR3nt: TGTGCCAGCAGCCACACCAGGTGGCGTGGCTACACCTTC; abundance: -; d_gene: -; j_gene: TRBJ1-2; v_gene: TRBV3-1/TRBV3-2
CDR3aa: CASSLTVLGSGANVLTF; CDR3nt: TGTGCCAGCAGTCTGACAGTACTCGGCTCTGGGGCCAACGTCCTGACTTTC; abundance: -; d_gene: -; j_gene: TRBJ2-6; v_gene: TRBV27
CDR3aa: CASSSGSYSEAFF; CDR3nt: TGTGCCAGCAGCTCAGGGTCGTACTCTGAAGCTTTCTTT; abundance: -; d_gene: -; j_gene: TRBJ1-1; v_gene: TRBV28
CDR3aa: CASSLDPGNTEAFF; CDR3nt: TGCGCCAGCAGCTTGGATCCGGGGAACACTGAAGCTTTCTTT; abundance: -; d_gene: -; j_gene: TRBJ1-1; v_gene: TRBV5-1
CDR3aa: CASSRGQGARTDTQYF; CDR3nt: TGCGCCAGCAGCCGGGGACAGGGGGCTCGCACAGATACGCAGTATTTT; abundance: -; d_gene: TRBD1; j_gene: TRBJ2-3; v_gene: TRBV5-1
CDR3aa: CASSFNSNEKLFF; CDR3nt: TGTGCCAGCAGCTTCAATTCTAATGAAAAACTGTTTTTT; abundance: -; d_gene: -; j_gene: TRBJ1-4; v_gene: TRBV7-8
CDR3aa: CASSRTSVIQETQYF; CDR3nt: TGTGCCAGCAGCCGGACTAGCGTCATCCAAGAGACCCAGTACTTC; abundance: -; d_gene: TRBD2; j_gene: TRBJ2-5; v_gene: TRBV5-4
CDR3aa: CASSYGDSEQYF; CDR3nt: TGTGCCAGCAGTTACGGAGACAGCGAGCAGTACTTC; abundance: once; d_gene: -; j_gene: TRBJ2-7; v_gene: TRBV6-2/TRBV6-3
CDR3aa: CASSPLAVEGETQYF; CDR3nt: TGTGCCAGCTCACCGCTAGCGGTCGAAGGGGAGACCCAGTACTTC; abundance: -; d_gene: TRBD2; j_gene: TRBJ2-5; v_gene: TRBV18
CDR3aa: CASSEARRGGDTEAFF; CDR3nt: TGTGCCAGCAGTGAAGCTCGACGGGGAGGGGACACTGAAGCTTTCTTT; abundance: -; d_gene: -; j_gene: TRBJ1-1; v_gene: TRBV2
CDR3aa: CSVWAQGADYGYTF; CDR3nt: TGCAGCGTTTGGGCACAGGGGGCGGACTATGGCTACACCTTC; abundance: -; d_gene: TRBD1; j_gene: TRBJ1-2; v_gene: TRBV29-1
CDR3aa: CASSLASSGRVYNEQFF; CDR3nt: TGTGCCAGCAGTTTAGCGTCTAGCGGGAGGGTGTACAATGAGCAGTTCTTC; abundance: few; d_gene: TRBD2; j_gene: TRBJ2-1; v_gene: TRBV28
CDR3aa: CATRGREVSYNEQFF; CDR3nt: TGTGCCACCCGAGGGCGGGAGGTCTCCTACAATGAGCAGTTCTTC; abundance: few; d_gene: TRBD2; j_gene: TRBJ2-1; v_gene: TRBV19
CDR3aa: CASSPRGEKLFF; CDR3nt: TGTGCCAGCAGCCCGAGAGGGGAAAAACTGTTTTTT; abundance: -; d_gene: -; j_gene: TRBJ1-4; v_gene: TRBV12-3/TRBV12-4
CDR3aa: CASSHTGTSVSYEQYF; CDR3nt: TGTGCCAGCAGCCACACCGGGACTAGCGTTTCCTACGAGCAGTACTTC; abundance: -; d_gene: TRBD2; j_gene: TRBJ2-7; v_gene: TRBV11-2
CDR3aa: CASSLEASGIRQETQYF; CDR3nt: TGCGCCAGCAGCTTGGAAGCTAGCGGGATTAGACAAGAGACCCAGTACTTC; abundance: few; d_gene: TRBD2; j_gene: TRBJ2-5; v_gene: TRBV5-1
CDR3aa: CASSLVSGGVGETQYF; CDR3nt: TGCGCCAGCAGCTTGGTCTCCGGGGGAGTAGGGGAGACCCAGTACTTC; abundance: -; d_gene: -; j_gene: TRBJ2-5; v_gene: TRBV5-1